These 24 T cell receptor beta chains share one sample of origin, sequenced in a study of blood T cell repertoires in COVID-19. Repertoires were generated with immunoSEQ multiplex PCR, while TCRdb's copy carries only in-frame clones and drops some. The data hold about 410,000 clones, with around 89% observed a single time. The specimen sequenced was peripheral blood. The receptors derive from a woman in her forties with COVID-19, enrolled during active disease.

The J gene is TRBJ1-2, the V gene TRBV15, with D possibly matching TRBD1 (5 bases). The CDR3 runs to 16 residues. CDR1 is LNHNV, CDR2 YYDKDF, per germline (reference sequence). V was cut by 5 bases and J by 8 bases, with 24 bases left in between. This CDR3 reads CATSRISGSPMRGYTF. The CDR3 bases are TGTGCCACCAGCCGAATATCAGGGTCTCCCATGAGAGGCTACACCTTC.

The gene calls are TRBV27 and TRBJ1-2; 9 positions match TRBD1. Trimming took 3 bases from V and 3 from J; bases not matched to a gene: 14. The CDR3 is 18 amino acids. Germline lookup yields CDR1 MNHEY and CDR2 SMNVEV (reference sequence). This CDR3 is CASSFAPLTGGRDYGYTF. The CDR3 bases are TGTGCCAGCAGTTTTGCCCCCCTCACAGGGGGCCGGGACTATGGCTACACCTTC.

The chain couples TRBV7-2 to TRBJ2-7; D unclear. This CDR3 is 16 amino acids long. Germline V gene sequence: CDR1 SGHTA, CDR2 FQGNSA. The V gene lost 0 bases and the J gene lost 6 bases, with 18 bases spanning the gap. CDR3 bases: TGTGCCAGCAGCTTAGCGCCTGTCTCGCTGTCCGGCGAGCAGTACTTC. It yields the protein CASSLAPVSLSGEQYF.

V gene TRBV28 combines with J gene TRBJ2-7; 9 nucleotides match TRBD1. Unmatched junction bases numbered 7, after V lost 5 bases and J lost 5 bases. CDR1 MDHEN and CDR2 SYDVKM come from the germline V gene. The CDR3 runs 14 residues. Here the CDR3 DNA reads TGTGCCAGCAGTACCCCGGGACAGGGACACGAGCAGTACTTC. Translation gives CASSTPGQGHEQYF.

This rearrangement joins TRBV29-1 to TRBJ2-1; the D gene is possibly TRBD2 (5 bases). Trimming left V 5 bases short and J 7 bases short, with 12 bases between. From germline, CDR1 is SQVTM and CDR2 ANQGSEA. The CDR3 runs 12 residues. The CDR3 nucleotides are TGCAGCGTTAGAACGGGGTTTAATGAGCAGTTCTTC. Protein sequence: CSVRTGFNEQFF.

The rearrangement uses TRBV30 and TRBJ1-2; perhaps TRBD1 as D (6 bases). CDR3 length equals 17 residues. CDR1 GTSNPN and CDR2 SVGIG come from the germline V gene (reference sequence). Trimming pared 0 bases from V and 2 bases from J, leaving 19 bases between. Written as DNA, the CDR3 is TGTGCCTGGAGTGTTAGAGTGCGGGGGCGAGGGAACTATGGCTACACCTTC. Its protein product is CAWSVRVRGRGNYGYTF.

V gene TRBV6-1 combines with J gene TRBJ1-2; 9 bases are shared with TRBD1. Germline loops: CDR1 MNHNS, CDR2 SASEGT. This CDR3 comprises 15 residues. Trimming cost V 1 base and J 8 bases; bases outside gene matches: 8. The CDR3 DNA is TGTGCCAGCAGTGAAGAACGTACAGGGGGCGAAGGCTACACCTTC. Translated, it gives CASSEERTGGEGYTF.

The gene calls are TRBV18 and TRBJ2-3; the match to TRBD2 covers 8 bases. Germline V gives CDR1 KGHSH, CDR2 LQKENI. The junction had 10 bases not matched to a gene; V was cut back by 3 bases and J by 5 bases. This CDR3 has 16 amino acids. CDR3 sequence: CASSPSGAGVGDTQYF. CDR3 nucleotide sequence: TGTGCCAGCTCACCCTCTGGAGCGGGAGTCGGAGATACGCAGTATTTT.

This chain's CDR3 is CASSYWDRGRLQPQHF. The CDR3 nucleotides are TGTGCCAGCAGTTACTGGGACAGGGGTCGACTACAGCCCCAGCATTTT. The rearrangement joins TRBV6-2 or TRBV6-3 to TRBJ1-5; 10 nucleotides align to TRBD1. The germline CDR1 and CDR2 sequences are MNHEY and SVGEGT. The CDR3 loop spans 16 amino acids. The J segment lost 7 bases and the V segment lost 1 base, leaving 7 bases of the junction unmatched.

This rearrangement joins TRBV6-5 to TRBJ1-4; possibly TRBD1 for D (6 bases). V lost 0 bases and J 7 bases, leaving 9 bases between the germline ends. The CDR3 is 14 residues long. CDR1 MNHEY and CDR2 SVGAGI come from the germline V gene. The CDR3 reads CASSYSSGVEKLFF. The CDR3 coding sequence is TGTGCCAGCAGTTACTCGTCAGGGGTTGAAAAACTGTTTTTT.

The CDR3 sequence is CASSLFATAKTTYEQYF. The CDR3 nucleotides are TGTGCCAGCAGCTTATTTGCGACAGCGAAAACAACCTACGAGCAGTACTTC. The chain has TRBV7-2 and TRBJ2-7; maybe TRBD1 (5 bases). From germline, CDR1 is SGHTA and CDR2 FQGNSA. The germline V and J ends were trimmed by 2 bases and 2 bases, with 19 bases remaining between them. The CDR3 extends over 17 amino acids.

The V and J genes are TRBV6-5 and TRBJ1-5; 11 positions agree with TRBD1. J lost 4 bases, V lost 6 bases, and 5 bases had no gene match. The CDR3 sequence is 15 residues long. The germline V gene has CDR1 MNHEY and CDR2 SVGAGI. CDR3 nucleotide sequence: TGTGCCAGCAGAGAGGACAGGGGGCAGAATCAGCCCCAGCATTTT. Its protein product is CASREDRGQNQPQHF.

This sequence joins TRBV7-9 and TRBJ2-3; 9 positions agree with TRBD2. The CDR3 covers 16 residues. V was pared by 0 bases and J by 3 bases, with 4 bases of the junction left unmatched. Germline lookup yields CDR1 SEHNR and CDR2 FQNEAQ (reference sequence). As DNA, the CDR3 is TGTGCCAGCAGCTTAGCGGAGCGGGAGGAAACAGATACGCAGTATTTT. Encoded protein: CASSLAEREETDTQYF.

As concerns this clone: The sample carries other DNA sequences with the same CDR3. The chain couples TRBV11-3 to TRBJ1-1; D is possibly TRBD1 (6 bases). In germline, CDR1 is SGHNT, CDR2 YENEEA. CDR3 length: 14 residues. Trimming took off 1 base at V and 1 base at J, with 7 bases between the two ends. The CDR3 nucleotides are TGTGCCAGCAGCTTAGGCAGGGGGAACACTGAAGCTTTCTTT. It encodes CASSLGRGNTEAFF.

The chain recombines TRBV28 with TRBJ2-5; tentative D call: TRBD1 (6 bases). The CDR3 is made up of 15 amino acids. Germline CDR1 MDHEN, CDR2 SYDVKM. V was trimmed by 3 bases and J by 2 bases, leaving 13 bases between them. CDR3 nucleotide sequence: TGTGCCAGCAGTTTCAGGGGATGGGGACAAGAGACCCAGTACTTC. It yields the protein CASSFRGWGQETQYF.

The chain couples TRBV24-1 to TRBJ2-1, with 7 positions matching TRBD1. The CDR3 runs 17 residues. J gave up 0 bases and V 4 bases, and 8 bases lay outside the gene matches. Germline V gene data show CDR1 as KGHDR and CDR2 as SFDVKD. CDR3 loop: CATSDAVAGGSYNEQFF. CDR3 bases: TGTGCCACCAGTGACGCCGTGGCAGGGGGCTCCTACAATGAGCAGTTCTTC.

This clone was counted a single time. This rearrangement joins TRBV4-1 to TRBJ1-6; 8 bases agree with TRBD1. The V segment lost 3 bases and the J segment 10 bases; nucleotides outside the gene matches: 11. This CDR3 comprises 16 residues. The germline CDR1 and CDR2 sequences are MGHRA and YSYEKL. DNA for the CDR3: TGCGCCAGCAGCCAGAGCCGGGACAGGCTGAACTCACCCCTCCACTTT. The encoded protein is CASSQSRDRLNSPLHF.

The sample holds one count of this clone. This rearrangement joins TRBV7-9 to TRBJ2-3; D may be TRBD1 (5 bases). The CDR3 is made up of 19 amino acids. Trimming left V 1 base short and J 1 base short, with 21 bases between. Per the germline V gene, CDR1 is SEHNR and CDR2 is FQNEAQ (reference sequence). As DNA, the CDR3 is TGTGCCAGCAGCTTAGAGTGGCAGGGCCCCTTCGAGGGCACAGATACGCAGTATTTT. Translated: CASSLEWQGPFEGTDTQYF.

The chain employs TRBV3-1 (or the pseudogene TRBV3-2) and TRBJ2-1; D is perhaps TRBD1 (5 bases). Germline assignment: CDR1 LGHDT and CDR2 YNNKEL (reference sequence). The CDR3 loop spans 13 amino acids. V lost 3 bases to trimming and J lost 7 bases, with 10 bases between them. This CDR3 reads CASSHRQQNEQFF. Here the CDR3 DNA reads TGTGCCAGCAGCCATAGACAGCAAAATGAGCAGTTCTTC.

This sequence joins TRBV12-3 or TRBV12-4 and TRBJ1-4; D is undetermined. The CDR3 runs 13 residues. Trimming took off 7 bases at V and 13 bases at J, with 19 bases between the two ends. This CDR3 reads CASTSSRLNLLFF. CDR3 nucleotides: TGTGCCAGCACCAGTTCCCGACTTAATCTACTGTTTTTT.

This chain connects TRBV6-5 to TRBJ2-2; D is ambiguous. V was trimmed by 10 bases and J by 0 bases, leaving 15 bases between them. Per the germline V gene, CDR1 is MNHEY and CDR2 is SVGAGI. The CDR3 totals 15 residues. This CDR3 reads CATQPKTPNTGELFF. Written as DNA, the CDR3 is TGTGCCACCCAACCGAAGACACCGAACACCGGGGAGCTGTTTTTT.

The chain uses TRBV28 and TRBJ2-7, with D perhaps TRBD1 (6 bases). From germline, CDR1 is MDHEN and CDR2 SYDVKM. This CDR3 is built from 14 residues. The V end lost 3 bases, the J end lost 3 bases, and 12 bases lay between the germline ends. The CDR3 DNA follows: TGTGCCAGCAGTTTTCTGAGAGGGGGCTACGAGCAGTACTTC. Translation: CASSFLRGGYEQYF.

The rearrangement joins TRBV28 to TRBJ2-1; 10 bases line up with TRBD2. The V segment lost 7 bases and the J segment 7 bases; nucleotides outside the gene matches: 10. Per germline, CDR1 MDHEN and CDR2 SYDVKM. The CDR3 loop spans 15 amino acids. CDR3 DNA: TGTGCCAGCATTTCCCTAGCGGGAGTTGGAAATGAGCAGTTCTTC. As protein: CASISLAGVGNEQFF.

The V call is TRBV27, the J call TRBJ2-4; D is ambiguous. Trimming pared 0 bases from V and 0 bases from J, leaving 6 bases between. This CDR3 comprises 15 residues. CDR1 MNHEY and CDR2 SMNVEV come from the germline V gene (reference sequence). CDR3: CASSLSLLAKNIQYF. In nucleotides, the CDR3 is TGTGCCAGCAGTTTATCCTTACTAGCCAAAAACATTCAGTACTTC.